This T cell receptor beta chain was sequenced during a study of blood T cell repertoires in COVID-19. Study summary: Samples of COVID-19 (acute and convalescent) were obtained from the United States, Italy and Spain. T cells, B-cell-depleted T cells, or PBMCs provided the cDNA or gDNA that served as material.

The length of the CDR3 is 15 residues. J lost 3 bases, V lost 6 bases, and 7 bases had no gene match. Per germline, CDR1 SGHAT and CDR2 FQNNGV. Original processing notes: Reference gene primer amplification gave estimated nucleated cell counts. Sequencing used immunoSEQ multiplex PCR; TCRdb keeps in-frame clones, though not all of them. V and J calls and clone size are as listed in that table; D and trimming were resolved from the DNA. The sample records approximately 180,000 clones, 70% to 90% being singletons. The J gene is TRBJ2-3, the V gene TRBV11-2, with TRBD1 identical over 9 bases. Sequencing was carried out using peripheral blood. This TCR was recovered from a human donor with active or convalescent COVID-19. The donor label of this sample is uncertain. The CDR3 DNA follows: TGTGCCAGCAGGTTGACTGGGACAGGGACAGATACGCAGTATTTT. Its translation is CASRLTGTGTDTQYF.